This T cell receptor beta chain was sequenced for a study of cytomegalovirus exposure and HLA in healthy donors. About the study: An early data release held tens of millions of unique TCRs from HLA-typed donors.

Note on this clone: Its specificity is not known.

General study results and limits: Common viral pathogens (according to a later analysis) appeared linked to several of the most significant clusters. Highly shared sequence variants in one cluster were likely a sequencing artifact. The investigators catalogued 150 to 200 TCR beta chains as cytomegalovirus-associated.

Use of 60 Vbeta and 13 Jbeta primers characterized the PCR. Profiling relied on immunoSEQ multiplex PCR, and the TCRdb table lists in-frame clones only, not all of them. The sample has some 150,000 clones; 75% to 80% are singletons. CDR1 MNHEY and CDR2 SMNVEV come from the germline V gene (reference sequence). The CDR3 spans 18 residues. V dropped 2 bases and J dropped 4; count of bases not matched to a gene: 10. The TCR was taken from a female donor in good health and CMV-seronegative. The sequenced sample consisted of PBMCs. The V call is TRBV27, the J call TRBJ2-6; the match to TRBD1 covers 8 bases. The CDR3 DNA is TGTGCCAGCAGTTTACGAGGGCAGACAGGGGAGGGGGCCAACGTCCTGACTTTC. Translation: CASSLRGQTGEGANVLTF.